This TCR beta chain was recorded in a study of blood T cell repertoires in COVID-19. About the study: From T cells, B-cell-depleted T cells, or PBMCs came the material, which was cDNA or gDNA.

Source study methods: From reference gene primer amplification, estimates of nucleated cell counts were derived. Libraries were prepared by immunoSEQ multiplex PCR; TCRdb keeps only in-frame clonotypes and omits some of them. Clonal size and the V and J genes are those of that table, whereas D and trimming came from the DNA. Among about 210,000 clones listed, approximately 82% were seen once. The table lists this clone with a few counts. The V end lost 3 bases, the J end lost 6 bases, and 11 bases lay between the germline ends. From germline, CDR1 is SEHNR and CDR2 FQNEAQ (reference sequence). The CDR3 is 13 residues long.

The sequencing input was peripheral blood. The chain combines TRBV7-9 with TRBJ1-1; a weak D match, TRBD1 (5 bases). This TCR derives from a man aged 35-49 years who had recovered from COVID-19. CDR3: CASSFSRQSEAFF. CDR3 sequence (DNA): TGTGCCAGCAGCTTTAGCCGACAGTCTGAAGCTTTCTTT.